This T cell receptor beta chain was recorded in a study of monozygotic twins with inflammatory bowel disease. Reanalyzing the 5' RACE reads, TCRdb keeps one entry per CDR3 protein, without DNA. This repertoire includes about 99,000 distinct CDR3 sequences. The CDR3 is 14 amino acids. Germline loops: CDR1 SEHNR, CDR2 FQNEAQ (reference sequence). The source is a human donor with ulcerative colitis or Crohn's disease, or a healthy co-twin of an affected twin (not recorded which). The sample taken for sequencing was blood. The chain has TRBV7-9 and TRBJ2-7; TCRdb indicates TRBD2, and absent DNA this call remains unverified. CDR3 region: CASSLREGGYEQYF.